This passage covers 4 T cell receptor beta chains from one sample sequenced in a study of neurological immune-mediated disorders. Using its own MiXCR run on the 5' RACE reads, TCRdb lists one record per CDR3 protein. This sample has approximately 59,000 distinct CDR3 sequences, with 5.2% found just once. Sequencing used PBMCs. These receptor sequences come from a human donor with multiple sclerosis. The donor label of this sample is uncertain.

This clonotype was seen repeatedly, ten times or more. The V gene is TRBV5-1, the J gene TRBJ1-2, with D perhaps matching TRBD1 (5 bases). Trimming took off 0 bases at V and 3 bases at J, with 9 bases between the two ends. Germline V gene lookup returns CDR1 SGHRS and CDR2 YFSETQ. The CDR3 has 14 amino acids. The CDR3 is CASSLGGSYYGYTF. The CDR3 region has the DNA TGCGCCAGCAGCTTGGGGGGCAGTTACTATGGCTACACCTTC.

This clonotype was detected many times. The rearrangement links TRBV25-1 to TRBJ1-4, with D possibly matching TRBD1 (5 bases). The V end lost 6 bases, the J end lost 0 bases, and 8 bases lay between the germline ends. The CDR3 totals 14 residues. CDR1 is MGHDK and CDR2 is SYGVNS in the germline V gene. CDR3 sequence: CASRDTATNEKLFF. In DNA, the CDR3 is TGTGCCAGCAGGGACACGGCAACTAATGAAAAACTGTTTTTT.

This clonotype was seen many times. V gene TRBV7-2 combines with J gene TRBJ2-2; 15 bases match TRBD2. With 0 bases clipped from V and 5 bases from J, the junction kept 1 base outside the gene matches. Germline V gene sequence: CDR1 SGHTA, CDR2 FQGNSA. The CDR3 has 17 residues. Written as DNA, the CDR3 is TGTGCCAGCAGCTTAGCGGGACTAGCGGGGGGTACCGGGGAGCTGTTTTTT. Protein: CASSLAGLAGGTGELFF.

This clonotype was recorded many times. The genes are TRBV5-1 and TRBJ1-1; D is uncertain. The CDR3 is made up of 14 amino acids. Germline CDR1 is SGHRS and CDR2 is YFSETQ. Trimming removed 1 base at V and 0 bases at J, with 7 bases between. The chain's CDR3 is CASSLPKMNTEAFF. For the CDR3, the DNA is TGCGCCAGCAGCTTGCCAAAGATGAACACTGAAGCTTTCTTT.